This TCR beta chain comes out of a study of pediatric ulcerative colitis. In the study overall: Most patients had pancolitis, and two had left-sided colitis.

Turning to this clone: The target antigen is unknown.

The CDR3 is 18 amino acids. V gave up 9 bases and J gave up 0 bases; unmatched junction bases: 10. Germline V CDR1 and CDR2: WSHSY, SAAADI. Study-level results: Blood samples from two patients yielded substantially fewer templates and were excluded from blood-rectal overlap analysis. Blood-rectal clonal overlap within each person was significantly higher in ulcerative colitis patients than controls.

Profiled with immunoSEQ multiplex PCR; TCRdb holds only in-frame clones, not every one. The sample includes 20,000 to 25,000 clones, roughly two thirds of them seen just once. During colonoscopy, one to two rectal pinch biopsies were collected. This rearrangement joins TRBV10-2 to TRBJ2-3; 15 bases agree with TRBD2. What was sequenced was gut tissue. The TCR sequence derives from a boy between 5 and 17 years old with severe ulcerative colitis. CDR3 in DNA: TGCGCCAGGCCGGGACTAGCGGGGGGACCAACTAGCACAGATACGCAGTATTTT. It is translated as CARPGLAGGPTSTDTQYF.